The clone carrying this TCR beta chain was seen only a few times. V lost 4 bases and J 0 bases, leaving 13 bases between the germline ends. CDR3 size: 16 residues. In germline, CDR1 is SGHVS, CDR2 FNYEAQ. This entry is derived from a study of T cell repertoires in cytomegalovirus infection. MiXCR, applied by TCRdb to the reads, yields one record per CDR3 protein. The sample lists over 300,000 distinct CDR3 sequences; roughly 9.5% were seen once. The sequence was obtained from a human donor in good health (CMV status not recorded). Some clones in this sample may be carry-over from other donors' samples. This chain links TRBV7-6 with TRBJ2-1, with D tentatively TRBD1 or TRBD2 (5 bases each). Material: PBMCs. The CDR3 nucleotides read TGTGCCAGCAGCTCCTTTCAGAGGGGCTCCTACAATGAGCAGTTCTTC. This gives the protein CASSSFQRGSYNEQFF.